The next 12 T cell receptor beta chains were all read from a single sample in a study of T cell clonotyping in hematopoietic cell transplantation. Generated by immunoSEQ multiplex PCR, the TCRdb table keeps only in-frame clones and is missing some. The table shows 30,000 or so clones, with more than 60% occurring only once. As to time point: recipient sample about 28 days before transplant, after cytoreduction. The source was peripheral blood mononuclear cells, collected before stem cell transplant. The receptors come from a woman in her 30s with chronic myeloid leukemia. Some clones in this sample may be carry-over from other donors' samples.

This sequence joins TRBV18 and TRBJ1-1; D possibly corresponds to TRBD1 (5 bases). Deletions cut 2 bases from V and 7 bases from J, with 11 bases between. The CDR3 extends over 13 amino acids. Germline V gene data show CDR1 as KGHSH and CDR2 as LQKENI. CDR3 region: CASSPGGNGEAFF. CDR3 sequence (DNA): TGTGCCAGCTCACCAGGGGGAAACGGTGAAGCTTTCTTT.

V is TRBV7-2 and J is TRBJ2-2; either TRBD1 or TRBD2 may fit D (5 bases each). This CDR3 is built from 16 residues. CDR1 and CDR2 (germline): SGHTA, FQGNSA. V lost 5 bases and J lost 2, with 15 bases in between. CDR3 loop: CASSQKGPTNTGELFF. CDR3 nucleotide sequence: TGTGCCAGCAGCCAAAAGGGACCCACCAACACCGGGGAGCTGTTTTTT.

This chain connects TRBV19 to TRBJ1-5; unclear D gene. Germline V gene sequence: CDR1 LNHDA, CDR2 SQIVND (reference sequence). The V end was cut by 10 bases, the J end by 2 bases, with 9 bases between. The CDR3 extends over 12 amino acids. The CDR3 sequence is CATGIGNQPQHF. Written as DNA, the CDR3 is TGTGCCACAGGCATCGGCAATCAGCCCCAGCATTTT.

This chain links TRBV2 with TRBJ1-1; 10 bases align to TRBD1. V shed 4 bases, J shed 5 bases, and the junction held 10 bases outside the gene matches. The CDR3 runs 16 residues. The germline CDR1 and CDR2 sequences are SNHLY and FYNNEI. Written as DNA, the CDR3 is TGTGCCAGCAGTGTTAGTTCTGGACAGGGGGTGACTGAAGCTTTCTTT. Translating it yields CASSVSSGQGVTEAFF. Together with reference TRBV2 and TRBJ1-1, the CDR3 gives the full variable domain: EPEVTQTPSHQVTQMGQEVILRCVPISNHLYFYWYRQILGQKVEFLVSFYNNEISEKSEIFDDQFSVERPDGSNFTLKIRSTKLEDSAMYFCASSVSSGQGVTEAFFGQGTRLTVV.

The V and J genes are TRBV14 and TRBJ2-7, with D possibly TRBD2 on 5 matching bases. This CDR3 is 15 amino acids long. Germline V gives CDR1 SGHDN, CDR2 FVKESK. Trimming shortened V by 0 bases and J by 1 base, and 10 bases separated the two germline ends. CDR3 amino acids: CASSQDLGGSYEQYF. The CDR3 region has the DNA TGTGCCAGCAGCCAAGATTTAGGAGGTTCCTACGAGCAGTACTTC.

CDR3: CASSEYRGTEAFF. CDR3 DNA sequence: TGTGCCAGCAGTGAATATCGGGGCACTGAAGCTTTCTTT. The chain carries TRBV25-1 and TRBJ1-1; D uncertain. The CDR3 extends over 13 amino acids. CDR1 and CDR2 (germline): MGHDK, SYGVNS. V lost 0 bases and J 4 bases, leaving 6 bases between the germline ends. The entire variable domain, with the rest obtained from reference TRBV25-1 and TRBJ1-1, is as follows: EADIYQTPRYLVIGTGKKITLECSQTMGHDKMYWYQQDPGMELHLIHYSYGVNSTEKGDLSSESTVSRIRTEHFPLTLESARPSHTSQYLCASSEYRGTEAFFGQGTRLTVV.

This clone was observed a handful of times. CDR3 DNA sequence: TGTGCCATCAGTGAGATTGTCGGACAGGTCTATAATTCACCCCTCCACTTT. It translates to CAISEIVGQVYNSPLHF. The chain employs TRBV10-3 and TRBJ1-6; the match to TRBD1 covers 7 bases. With 2 bases clipped from V and 3 bases from J, the junction kept 7 bases outside the gene matches. CDR3 length equals 17 residues. CDR1 is ENHRY, CDR2 SYGVKD, per germline.

The chain's CDR3 is CASSLVSEGSQPQHF. The CDR3 DNA follows: TGTGCCAGCAGCCTCGTCTCGGAGGGTAGTCAGCCCCAGCATTTT. This chain links TRBV7-2 with TRBJ1-5; D not resolved. The germline V and J ends were trimmed by 5 bases and 6 bases, with 17 bases remaining between them. The CDR3 is made up of 15 amino acids. Germline V gives CDR1 SGHTA, CDR2 FQGNSA.

V gene TRBV15 combines with J gene TRBJ2-7, with 7 positions matching TRBD1. The CDR3 contains 15 residues. CDR1 and CDR2 (germline): LNHNV, YYDKDF (reference sequence). V shed 6 bases, J shed 0 bases, and the junction held 8 bases outside the gene matches. The CDR3 region has the DNA TGTGCCACCAGTAAGGGACAGACCAGCTCCTACGAGCAGTACTTC. It is translated as CATSKGQTSSYEQYF.

The V and J genes are TRBV29-1 and TRBJ1-2; 8 nucleotides align to TRBD1. After removal of 7 bases from V and 2 bases from J, the junction contained 12 bases not matched to a gene. Germline CDR1 SQVTM, CDR2 ANQGSEA. CDR3 length equals 15 residues. CDR3 DNA: TGCAGCGCCGTACAGGGGGATTTAACCAACTATGGCTACACCTTC. Amino acid sequence: CSAVQGDLTNYGYTF.

The chain combines TRBV9 with TRBJ2-1; D possibly corresponds to TRBD1 (6 bases). Trimming stripped 3 bases from V and 4 bases from J, with 14 bases between. CDR1 and CDR2 from the germline V gene are SGDLS and YYNGEE. CDR3 size: 15 residues. The CDR3 DNA reads TGTGCCAGCAGCGCTCAGATACAGGGTTACAATGAGCAGTTCTTC. Translated: CASSAQIQGYNEQFF.

This clone was counted a few times. V is TRBV2 and J is TRBJ1-2, with D hard to call. Germline values: CDR1 SNHLY, CDR2 FYNNEI. CDR3 length: 12 residues. Trimming left V 1 base short and J 7 bases short, with 7 bases between. The CDR3 spells CASSEDSSGYTF. CDR3 DNA: TGTGCCAGCAGTGAAGACAGCTCTGGCTACACCTTC. The complete variable domain, with remaining parts taken from reference TRBV2 and TRBJ1-2, reads EPEVTQTPSHQVTQMGQEVILRCVPISNHLYFYWYRQILGQKVEFLVSFYNNEISEKSEIFDDQFSVERPDGSNFTLKIRSTKLEDSAMYFCASSEDSSGYTFGSGTRLTVV.